These 18 T cell receptor beta chains were sequenced from one sample in a study of pediatric ulcerative colitis. Measured with immunoSEQ multiplex PCR; TCRdb has only the in-frame clones, and not every one. This table holds roughly 14,000 clones, more than 80% found once. Sequenced sample: blood. Receptor source: a boy under 18 with moderate ulcerative colitis.

The rearrangement joins TRBV28 to TRBJ1-6, with D perhaps TRBD1 (5 bases). The CDR3 length is 15 residues. Germline V CDR1 and CDR2: MDHEN, SYDVKM. Deletions cut 7 bases from V and 10 bases from J, with 20 bases between. DNA for the CDR3: TGTGCCAGCACCTGGGACTTTTCAGGAGACTCACCCCTCCACTTT. Amino acid sequence: CASTWDFSGDSPLHF.

The chain combines TRBV7-9 with TRBJ1-1; 7 bases align to TRBD1. Germline V gene data show CDR1 as SEHNR and CDR2 as FQNEAQ (reference sequence). The CDR3 extends over 15 amino acids. The J segment lost 0 bases and the V segment lost 5 bases, leaving 6 bases of the junction unmatched. The CDR3 here is CASSLRGEMNTEAFF. The DNA of the CDR3 is TGTGCCAGCAGCCTCAGGGGGGAGATGAACACTGAAGCTTTCTTT. The variable domain in full, completed from reference TRBV7-9 and TRBJ1-1, reads DTGVSQNPRHKITKRGQNVTFRCDPISEHNRLYWYRQTLGQGPEFLTYFQNEAQLEKSRLLSDRFSAERPKGSFSTLEIQRTEQGDSAMYLCASSLRGEMNTEAFFGQGTRLTVV.

The chain is built from TRBV5-1 and TRBJ1-1; a weak D match, TRBD1 (5 bases). V was clipped by 3 bases and J by 2 bases, with 11 bases between them. CDR1 is SGHRS and CDR2 is YFSETQ in the germline V gene. The CDR3 covers 14 residues. The CDR3 DNA sequence: TGCGCCAGCAGCTACGGGACGACAAACACTGAAGCTTTCTTT. Translating it yields CASSYGTTNTEAFF.

With respect to this clone: Its ends do not fully match the called genes, so a read error is possible. The chain recombines TRBV5-1 with TRBJ2-7, with 8 bases fitting TRBD1. Per germline, CDR1 SGHRS and CDR2 YFSETQ. CDR3 length equals 14 residues. The CDR3 spells CASSLDRAVYEQYF. CDR3 DNA sequence: TGCGCCAGCAGTTTGGACAGGGCAGTCTACGAGCAGTACTTC.

This clone was found a few times. The chain carries TRBV29-1 and TRBJ1-4; D ambiguous. The V and J ends lost 7 bases and 5 bases respectively, with 8 bases between them. There are 11 residues in the CDR3. The germline V gene has CDR1 SQVTM and CDR2 ANQGSEA. This chain's CDR3 is CSAWGNEKLFF. DNA for the CDR3: TGCAGCGCTTGGGGAAATGAAAAACTGTTTTTT.

Here the CDR3 reads CASSHGQGWIGQPQHF. The CDR3 nucleotides are TGTGCCAGCTCACATGGACAGGGGTGGATTGGTCAGCCCCAGCATTTT. V usage is TRBV18 and J usage is TRBJ1-5; 9 bases match TRBD1. Germline CDR1 KGHSH, CDR2 LQKENI. V lost 4 bases, J lost 6 bases, and 10 bases stayed unmatched. The CDR3 is 16 amino acids.

The chain joins TRBV28 to TRBJ2-3; D gene unclear. CDR3 size: 11 residues. Germline CDR1 reads MDHEN; CDR2 reads SYDVKM. The germline V and J ends were trimmed by 3 bases and 6 bases, with 4 bases remaining between them. The CDR3 DNA sequence: TGTGCCAGCAGTTTGTGGGATACGCAGTATTTT. Translating gives CASSLWDTQYF.

The chain recombines TRBV18 with TRBJ2-3; TRBD1 aligns across 8 bases. Germline lookup yields CDR1 KGHSH and CDR2 LQKENI. This CDR3 region has 16 residues. Unmatched junction bases numbered 6, after V lost 1 base and J lost 3 bases. This CDR3 reads CASSPRQGAGTDTQYF. The CDR3 nucleotides are TGTGCCAGCTCACCACGTCAGGGGGCTGGAACAGATACGCAGTATTTT.

V gene TRBV7-2 combines with J gene TRBJ2-1; no reliable D call. Germline V lookup: CDR1 SGHTA, CDR2 FQGNSA. CDR3 length equals 13 residues. The germline V and J ends were trimmed by 2 bases and 6 bases, with 8 bases remaining between them. The CDR3 DNA is TGTGCCAGCAGCTTACCGCAGGCCAATGAGCAGTTCTTC. It encodes CASSLPQANEQFF.

The rearrangement links TRBV4-1 to TRBJ2-2; possibly TRBD2 for D (6 bases). This CDR3 has 21 amino acids. V shed 4 bases and J shed 3 bases, with 30 bases lying between them. Germline values: CDR1 MGHRA, CDR2 YSYEKL. CDR3 sequence (DNA): TGCGCCAGCAGCCCCCGCGAGGGAGCGGGCAGGCCAGGTGGGGACACCGGGGAGCTGTTTTTT. It translates to CASSPREGAGRPGGDTGELFF.

The chain carries TRBV5-6 and TRBJ2-7, with 12 bases lining up with TRBD2. This CDR3 is built from 18 residues. Germline CDR1 SGHDT, CDR2 YYEEEE. The junction had 13 bases not matched to a gene; V was cut back by 4 bases and J by 2 bases. This CDR3 reads CASSPRAWTSGKPYEQYF. The CDR3 nucleotides read TGTGCCAGCAGCCCTAGAGCCTGGACTAGCGGGAAACCCTACGAGCAGTACTTC.

The chain carries TRBV5-4 and TRBJ1-1; TRBD1 is a possible D gene (5 bases). V lost 6 bases to trimming and J lost 5 bases, with 14 bases between them. The CDR3 totals 13 residues. The V gene's germline CDR1 is SGHNT and CDR2 YYREEE (reference sequence). CDR3 DNA: TGTGCCAGCACCCGCCCCGGGGGGACTGAAGCTTTCTTT. As protein: CASTRPGGTEAFF.

This chain connects TRBV4-3 to TRBJ1-1, with TRBD1 matching 8 bases. The CDR3 spans 15 residues. Germline V gives CDR1 LGHNA, CDR2 YSLEER. V was pared by 3 bases and J by 1 base, with 4 bases of the junction left unmatched. The CDR3 nucleotides are TGCGCCAGCAGCCAGGCCGGGACAGGGAACACTGAAGCTTTCTTT. Its protein is CASSQAGTGNTEAFF.

V usage is TRBV19 and J usage is TRBJ2-3, with 8 bases that match TRBD2. Germline V gene data show CDR1 as LNHDA and CDR2 as SQIVND (reference sequence). The CDR3 runs to 14 residues. Germline trimming cut 2 bases from V and 4 bases from J; bases unmatched to any gene: 2. CDR3: CASSITGGPDTQYF. In nucleotides, the CDR3 is TGTGCCAGTAGTATAACGGGGGGGCCAGATACGCAGTATTTT. The whole variable domain, filled in from reference TRBV19 and TRBJ2-3, reads DGGITQSPKYLFRKEGQNVTLSCEQNLNHDAMYWYRQDPGQGLRLIYYSQIVNDFQKGDIAEGYSVSREKKESFPLTVTSAQKNPTAFYLCASSITGGPDTQYFGPGTRLTVL.

This chain joins TRBV15 and TRBJ2-7; 7 bases are shared with TRBD2. Germline V gene data show CDR1 as LNHNV and CDR2 as YYDKDF (reference sequence). The CDR3 is 15 residues long. V lost 0 bases to trimming and J lost 0 bases; unmatched junction nucleotides: 2. The CDR3 spells CATSRESGISYEQYF. The CDR3, as DNA: TGTGCCACCAGCAGAGAGAGCGGGATCTCCTACGAGCAGTACTTC.

This clone is a singleton in its sample. The rearrangement uses TRBV6-5 and TRBJ2-5; D gene unclear. V was cut by 0 bases and J by 5 bases, with 1 base left in between. There are 11 residues in the CDR3. Germline loops: CDR1 MNHEY, CDR2 SVGAGI. This CDR3 is CASSYSETQYF. CDR3 sequence (DNA): TGTGCCAGCAGTTACTCGGAGACCCAGTACTTC.

The V and J genes are TRBV18 and TRBJ2-5; D not resolved. Per the germline V gene, CDR1 is KGHSH and CDR2 is LQKENI. V was trimmed by 3 bases and J by 2 bases, leaving 7 bases between them. The CDR3 extends over 13 amino acids. CDR3 sequence (DNA): TGTGCCAGCTCACCTCAGGAGCAAGAGACCCAGTACTTC. This gives the protein CASSPQEQETQYF. Looking up the rest from reference TRBV18 and TRBJ2-5 gives the full variable domain: NAGVMQNPRHLVRRRGQEARLRCSPMKGHSHVYWYRQLPEEGLKFMVYLQKENIIDESGMPKERFSAEFPKEGPSILRIQQVVRGDSAAYFCASSPQEQETQYFGPGTRLLVL.

CDR3 coding DNA: TGTGCCAGCTCACCACGGGGTAGCGGGGGGTATGGTGAGCAGTTCTTC. Its translation: CASSPRGSGGYGEQFF. This chain joins TRBV18 and TRBJ2-1; 10 bases are shared with TRBD2. CDR3 length: 16 residues. Germline loops: CDR1 KGHSH, CDR2 LQKENI. V lost 1 base, J lost 9 bases, and 9 bases stayed unmatched.